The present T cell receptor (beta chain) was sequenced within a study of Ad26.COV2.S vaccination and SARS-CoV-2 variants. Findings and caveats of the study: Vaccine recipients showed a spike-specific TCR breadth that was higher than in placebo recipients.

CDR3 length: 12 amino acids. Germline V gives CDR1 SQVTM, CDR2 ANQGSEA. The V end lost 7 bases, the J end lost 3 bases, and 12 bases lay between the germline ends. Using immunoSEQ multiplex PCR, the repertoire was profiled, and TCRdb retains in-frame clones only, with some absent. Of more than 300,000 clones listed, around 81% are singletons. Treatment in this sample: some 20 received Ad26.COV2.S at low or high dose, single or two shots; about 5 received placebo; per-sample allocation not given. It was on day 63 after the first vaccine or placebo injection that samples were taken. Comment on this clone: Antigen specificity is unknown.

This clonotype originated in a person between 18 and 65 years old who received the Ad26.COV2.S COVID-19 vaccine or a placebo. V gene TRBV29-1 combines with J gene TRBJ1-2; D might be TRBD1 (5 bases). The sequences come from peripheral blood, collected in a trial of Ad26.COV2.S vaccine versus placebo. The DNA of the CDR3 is TGCAGCGGGCGCGCGGGGGACTATGGCTACACCTTC. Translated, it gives CSGRAGDYGYTF.